Listed below are T cell receptor beta chains from one sample, sequenced in a study of cytomegalovirus exposure and HLA in healthy donors. Sequencing used immunoSEQ multiplex PCR; TCRdb keeps in-frame clones, though not all of them. The sample holds 280,000 or so clones, 88% seen once. Sequencing was done on a sample of PBMCs. The source of these receptors is a young woman in good health and CMV-seronegative. Each CDR3 is given with its conserved first and last residue. Each record gives: J gene, clone size, V gene, D gene, CDR3 protein, CDR3 DNA. The D gene is left open where the match is weak. Rows give clone size only sometimes, using once, few, many, or a class for an expanded clone.

>TRBJ2-1|.|TRBV4-2|TRBD2
CASSPTSGIYNEQFF
TGTGCCAGCAGTCCCACTAGCGGGATCTACAATGAGCAGTTCTTC
>TRBJ2-2|.|TRBV27|TRBD2
CASRPGLASGELFF
TGTGCCAGCAGACCGGGACTAGCAAGCGGGGAGCTGTTTTTT
>TRBJ2-1|.|TRBV7-7|TRBD2
CASSLAAGGGYEQFF
TGTGCTAGCAGCTTAGCAGCGGGGGGTGGGTACGAGCAGTTCTTC
>TRBJ2-3|.|TRBV10-3|TRBD1
CASRDSFTDTQYF
TGTGCCTCAAGGGACAGCTTCACAGATACGCAGTATTTT
>TRBJ2-2|.|TRBV6-1|TRBD2
CASSEGAGPSGELFF
TGTGCCAGCAGTGAAGGAGCGGGACCTTCCGGGGAGCTGTTTTTT
>TRBJ1-1|.|TRBV30|.
CAWSVQPGTEAFF
TGTGCCTGGAGTGTACAACCGGGCACTGAAGCTTTCTTT
>TRBJ1-2|.|TRBV28|.
CASSDQDRNYGYTF
TGTGCCAGCAGCGACCAGGACAGAAACTATGGCTACACCTTC
>TRBJ2-1|.|TRBV11-2|.
CASSLVPNEQFF
TGTGCCAGCAGCTTAGTTCCTAATGAGCAGTTCTTC
>TRBJ1-1|.|TRBV29-1|.
CSVAGLMNTEAFF
TGCAGCGTCGCGGGGCTGATGAACACTGAAGCTTTCTTT
>TRBJ1-2|.|TRBV10-3|TRBD1
CAIREKTGGSGYTF
TGTGCCATCAGGGAAAAGACAGGGGGTTCCGGCTACACCTTC
>TRBJ2-5|.|TRBV25-1|.
CASQRSGTQYF
TGTGCCAGCCAAAGATCGGGGACCCAGTACTTC
>TRBJ2-7|.|TRBV4-3|TRBD2
CASSRHPRLAGVEQYF
TGCGCCAGCAGCCGACACCCAAGACTAGCGGGAGTCGAGCAGTACTTC
>TRBJ2-3|.|TRBV11-2|.
CASSWLQGPTDTQYF
TGTGCCAGCAGCTGGTTACAGGGACCCACAGATACGCAGTATTTT
>TRBJ2-1|.|TRBV2|TRBD2
CASTGTSSYNEQFF
TGTGCCAGCACCGGGACTAGCTCCTACAATGAGCAGTTCTTC
>TRBJ1-2|few|TRBV6-6|.
CASSSDSNYGYTF
TGTGCCAGCAGTTCAGACAGCAACTATGGCTACACCTTC
>TRBJ2-5|once|TRBV28|TRBD2
CASSLLVGGLAGKTVGTQYF
TGTGCCAGCAGTTTACTTGTAGGGGGACTAGCGGGAAAGACGGTCGGGACCCAGTACTTC
>TRBJ2-5|.|TRBV2|TRBD1
CASTTGAFETQYF
TGTGCCAGCACGACAGGGGCGTTCGAGACCCAGTACTTC
>TRBJ2-7|.|TRBV7-8|TRBD1
CASLSRDRGTEQYF
TGTGCCAGCCTTTCCCGGGACAGGGGGACCGAGCAGTACTTC